This TCR beta chain was captured by sequencing in a study of cytomegalovirus exposure and HLA in healthy donors. Broader study findings: In vitro confirmation showed three CMV-associated chains to be CMV antigen specific. The classifier, whose performance was assessed in both the original and validation cohorts, reportedly diagnosed cytomegalovirus status with high specificity and sensitivity.

As for this clone: Antigen specificity is unknown.

From the roughly 110-subject validation cohort, which was separate from the roughly 670-subject first cohort, the donors were drawn. Here immunoSEQ multiplex PCR was the method, and the copy in TCRdb shows in-frame clones only, minus some. The sample lists some 330,000 clones, more than 80% occurring once. Sequenced input: PBMCs. This sequence was found in a woman aged 18-35 years in good health and CMV-seronegative.

The CDR3 coding sequence is TGTGCGACCAAGCCAGGGGTTAATGAAAAACTGTTTTTT. This sequence encodes CATKPGVNEKLFF. V gene TRBV2 combines with J gene TRBJ1-4; D is possibly TRBD1 (6 bases). Germline V gives CDR1 SNHLY, CDR2 FYNNEI. CDR3 size: 13 residues.